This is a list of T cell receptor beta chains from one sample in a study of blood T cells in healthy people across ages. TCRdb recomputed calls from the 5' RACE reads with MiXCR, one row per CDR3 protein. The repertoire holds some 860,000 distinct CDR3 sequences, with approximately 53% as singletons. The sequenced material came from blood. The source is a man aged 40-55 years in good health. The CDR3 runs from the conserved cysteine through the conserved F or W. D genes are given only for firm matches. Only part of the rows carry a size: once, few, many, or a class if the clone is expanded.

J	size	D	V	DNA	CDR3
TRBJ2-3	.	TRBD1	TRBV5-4	TGTGCCAGCAGCTTGCCCAGAGGGGGCACCCGGAACCCCACAGATACGCAGTATTTT	CASSLPRGGTRNPTDTQYF
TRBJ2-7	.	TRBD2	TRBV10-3	TGTGCCATCAGTTCCGGACTAGCCTCCTACGAGCAGTACTTC	CAISSGLASYEQYF
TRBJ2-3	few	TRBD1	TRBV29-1	TGCAGCGTTGAAGATCGACAGGGTCTTGGTACGCAGTATTTT	CSVEDRQGLGTQYF
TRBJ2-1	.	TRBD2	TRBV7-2	TGTGCCAGCAGGCCCCCTGGACTAGCGGGATACAATGAGCAGTTCTTC	CASRPPGLAGYNEQFF
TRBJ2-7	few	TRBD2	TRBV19	TGTGCCAGTAGTACTGGGACTAGCGGGATATACGAGCAGTACTTC	CASSTGTSGIYEQYF
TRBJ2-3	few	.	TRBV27	TGTGCCAGCTGCGGTCCGAGGTGGACAGATACGCAGTATTTT	CASCGPRWTDTQYF
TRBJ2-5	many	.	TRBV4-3	TGCGCCAGCAGCCAAGAATATGGTCCGGAGACCCAGTACTTC	CASSQEYGPETQYF
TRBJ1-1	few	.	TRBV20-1	TGCAGTGCTAGTCCCGCCAGGGGCTTGAACACTGAAGCTTTCTTT	CSASPARGLNTEAFF
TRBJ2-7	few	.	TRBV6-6	TGTGCCAGCAAAAGGGGGGAAACCTACGCGCAGTACTTC	CASKRGETYAQYF
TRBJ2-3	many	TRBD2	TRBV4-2	TGTGCCAGCAGCCCCACGACTATGGGGAGGGGAGATACGCAGTATTTT	CASSPTTMGRGDTQYF
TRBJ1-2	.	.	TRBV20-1	TGCAGTGCTAGAGATGTCTATGGCTACACCTTC	CSARDVYGYTF
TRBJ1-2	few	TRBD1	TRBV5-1	TGCGCCAGCAGCTTGAATTGGGACAGTAACTATGGCTACACCTTC	CASSLNWDSNYGYTF
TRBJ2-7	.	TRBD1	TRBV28	TGTGCCACGACAGGGCAATACGAGCAGTACTTC	CATTGQYEQYF
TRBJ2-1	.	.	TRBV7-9	TGTGCCAGCAGCTTAGCGAGTAAAGATGAGCAGTTCTTC	CASSLASKDEQFF
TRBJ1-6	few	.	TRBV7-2	TGTGCCAGCAGCTTAGCGCCTCAGACGGAGAATTCACCCCTCCACTTT	CASSLAPQTENSPLHF
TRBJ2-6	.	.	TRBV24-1	TGTGCCACCAGTGAAACAAGCTCTGGGGCCAACGTCCTGACTTTC	CATSETSSGANVLTF
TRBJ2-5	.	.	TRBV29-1	TGCAGCGTTGGGGGCAGGGGTGCACTAGAGACCCAGTACTTC	CSVGGRGALETQYF
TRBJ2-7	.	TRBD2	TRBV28	TGTGCCAGCAGCCCTAGCGGTATCTACGAGCAGTACTTC	CASSPSGIYEQYF
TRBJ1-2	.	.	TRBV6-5	TGTGCCAGCAGTTGGGGCAGAGACTATGGCTACACCTTC	CASSWGRDYGYTF
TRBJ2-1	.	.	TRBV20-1	TGCAGTGCCCAGGGCAGGATAATGACCTCCGCCAATGAGCAGTTCTTC	CSAQGRIMTSANEQFF
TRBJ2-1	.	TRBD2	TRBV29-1	TGCAGCGTTGCCGGGACTAGCGGGAGATCATCCAATGAGCAGTTCTTC	CSVAGTSGRSSNEQFF
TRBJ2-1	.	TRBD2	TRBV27	TGTGCCAGCAGTTCCGGGACTAGCGGGAGGCCGAAGCAGTTCTTC	CASSSGTSGRPKQFF
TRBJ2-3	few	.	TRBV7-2	TGTGCCAGCAGCTTTAACGAGGAGAGCCCCTACACAGATACGCAGTATTTT	CASSFNEESPYTDTQYF
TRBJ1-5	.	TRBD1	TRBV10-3	TGTGCCATCAGTGAGTCGGACAGGGGGCATCAGCCCCAGCATTTT	CAISESDRGHQPQHF
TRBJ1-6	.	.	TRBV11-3	TGTGCCAGCCGACAGGACCATTCACCCCTCCACTTT	CASRQDHSPLHF
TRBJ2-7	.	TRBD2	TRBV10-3	TGTGCCATCAGTGTCGGGACTACCTCCTACGAGCAGTACTTC	CAISVGTTSYEQYF